This record covers a single T cell receptor beta chain. Produced via immunoSEQ multiplex PCR; TCRdb's table is partial and in-frame only. The sample includes about 57,000 clones, around three quarters of them seen just once. This specimen comes from a study of blood T cell repertoires in COVID-19. Across the study: PBMCs, B-cell-depleted T cells, or T cells provided the cDNA or gDNA that made up the material.

This CDR3 has 15 amino acids. Trimming left V 1 base short and J 5 bases short, with 11 bases between. CDR1 and CDR2 from the germline V gene are MGHRA and YSYEKL. This TCR was sampled from a human donor in a cohort sampled during active COVID-19. What was sequenced was peripheral blood. This chain links TRBV4-1 with TRBJ2-2; D is unclear. This CDR3 is CASSQGRGSTGELFF. In DNA, the CDR3 is TGCGCCAGCAGCCAAGGACGAGGATCGACCGGGGAGCTGTTTTTT.